This passage covers 6 T cell receptor beta chains from one sample sequenced in a study of shared clonotypes between healthy human individuals. Profiled with immunoSEQ multiplex PCR; TCRdb holds only in-frame clones, not every one. The table lists around 2.5 million clones, 93% of them singletons. Material for sequencing was naive CD4+ T cells from PBMCs. Subset noted: CD45RA+ positively selected. The receptors were gathered from a young man in good health. Some clones in this sample may be carry-over from other donors' samples.

The rearrangement uses TRBV4-1 and TRBJ1-3; tentatively, D is TRBD1 (5 bases). Looked up from germline, CDR1 is MGHRA and CDR2 is YSYEKL. The germline V and J ends were trimmed by 4 bases and 3 bases, with 10 bases remaining between them. This CDR3 has 14 residues. The CDR3 DNA reads as TGCGCCAGCAGCCCCACCAGGGTTGGAAACACCATATATTTT. Translated, it gives CASSPTRVGNTIYF.

The chain recombines TRBV19 with TRBJ2-2; TRBD2 agrees at 9 bases. V dropped 7 bases and J dropped 1; count of bases not matched to a gene: 4. The CDR3 spans 15 residues. The germline V gene has CDR1 LNHDA and CDR2 SQIVND (reference sequence). The CDR3 sequence is CASKASGMNTGELFF. The CDR3 nucleotides are TGTGCCAGTAAGGCTAGCGGGATGAACACCGGGGAGCTGTTTTTT.

This clone was counted a single time. The rearrangement uses TRBV5-1 and TRBJ1-2; possibly TRBD1 for D (5 bases). The CDR3 spans 16 residues. Germline loops: CDR1 SGHRS, CDR2 YFSETQ. V gave up 0 bases and J gave up 3 bases, with 15 bases separating them. The CDR3 protein is CASSLDDPGGYYGYTF. DNA of the CDR3: TGCGCCAGCAGCTTGGACGACCCCGGGGGATACTATGGCTACACCTTC.

The V and J genes are TRBV2 and TRBJ2-3; D may be TRBD2 (5 bases). This CDR3 has 17 residues. CDR1 and CDR2 from the germline V gene are SNHLY and FYNNEI. V lost 3 bases and J 2 bases, leaving 18 bases between the germline ends. CDR3 nucleotide sequence: TGTGCCAGCAGTGATTCGAGCGGACCACATACCACAGATACGCAGTATTTT. It encodes CASSDSSGPHTTDTQYF. The full variable domain, with the rest looked up from reference TRBV2 and TRBJ2-3, is EPEVTQTPSHQVTQMGQEVILRCVPISNHLYFYWYRQILGQKVEFLVSFYNNEISEKSEIFDDQFSVERPDGSNFTLKIRSTKLEDSAMYFCASSDSSGPHTTDTQYFGPGTRLTVL.

The rearrangement links TRBV15 to TRBJ1-5; perhaps TRBD1 as D (6 bases). Germline V lookup: CDR1 LNHNV, CDR2 YYDKDF (reference sequence). The CDR3 is made up of 15 amino acids. With 1 base removed from V and 8 bases from J, the gap between germline ends came to 15 bases. The CDR3, as DNA: TGTGCCACCAGCAGAGTCCCCGGGGACACCGAGCCCCAGCATTTT. The encoded protein is CATSRVPGDTEPQHF.

The chain is built from TRBV6-5 and TRBJ2-5; TRBD1 is a possible D gene (5 bases). The V end lost 2 bases, the J end lost 1 base, and 8 bases lay between the germline ends. Germline V gene sequence: CDR1 MNHEY, CDR2 SVGAGI. The CDR3 sequence is 14 residues long. The CDR3 sequence is CASSYGDSQETQYF. In DNA form, the CDR3 reads TGTGCCAGCAGTTACGGCGACAGCCAAGAGACCCAGTACTTC.